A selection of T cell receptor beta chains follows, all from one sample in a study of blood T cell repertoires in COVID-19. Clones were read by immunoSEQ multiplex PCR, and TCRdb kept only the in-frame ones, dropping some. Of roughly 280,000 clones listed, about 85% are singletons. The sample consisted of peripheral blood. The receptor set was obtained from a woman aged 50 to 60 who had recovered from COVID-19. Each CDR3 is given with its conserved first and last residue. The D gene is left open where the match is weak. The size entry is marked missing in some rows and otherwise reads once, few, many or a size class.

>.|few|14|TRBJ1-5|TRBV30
TGTGCCTGGAGTGTGGCCAGTGGCAATCAGCCCCAGCATTTT
CAWSVASGNQPQHF
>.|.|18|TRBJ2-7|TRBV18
TGTGCCAGCTCACCAACTGTGGTCCGGGTTCCCTTATACCGCGAGCAGTACTTC
CASSPTVVRVPLYREQYF
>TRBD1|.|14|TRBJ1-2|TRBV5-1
TGCGCCAGCAGCCAGGGGGACAAAGCTACCGGCTACACCTTC
CASSQGDKATGYTF
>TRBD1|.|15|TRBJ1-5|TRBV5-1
TGCGCCAGCAGCTTGGGACAGGGGGGGTATCAGCCCCAGCATTTT
CASSLGQGGYQPQHF
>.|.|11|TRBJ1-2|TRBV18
TGTGCCAGCTCACCCGGCGGTGGCTACACCTTC
CASSPGGGYTF
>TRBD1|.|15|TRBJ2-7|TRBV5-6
TGTGCCAGCAGCTTTTTGGACAGGAGCTCCTACGAGCAGTACTTC
CASSFLDRSSYEQYF
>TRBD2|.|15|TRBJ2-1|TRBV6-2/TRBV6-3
TGTGCCAGCAGTTCGGGACTAAGTGGATACAATGAGCAGTTCTTC
CASSSGLSGYNEQFF
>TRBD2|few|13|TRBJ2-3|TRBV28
TGTGCCAGCAGTTGGACTAGTGTAGATACGCAGTATTTT
CASSWTSVDTQYF
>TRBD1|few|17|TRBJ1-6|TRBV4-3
TGCGCCAGCAGCCAATTCTCTCCGGGACAGGGAAATTCACCCCTCCACTTT
CASSQFSPGQGNSPLHF
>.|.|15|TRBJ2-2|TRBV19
TGTGCCAGTACCACTATAGGACACAGGGAAGGGGAGCTGTTTTTT
CASTTIGHREGELFF
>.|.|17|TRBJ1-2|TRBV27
TGTGCCAGCAGTTTATCGTTGGGCAGGGGTCTTGACTATGGCTACACCTTC
CASSLSLGRGLDYGYTF
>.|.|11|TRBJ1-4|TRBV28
TGTGCCAGCACAAACTGGGCCGCCTGGAACTTT
CASTNWAAWNF
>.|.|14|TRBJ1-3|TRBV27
TGTGCCAGCAGTTTTTCAGGCTCTGGAAACACCATATATTTT
CASSFSGSGNTIYF
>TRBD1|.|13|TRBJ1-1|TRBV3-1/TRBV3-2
TGTGCCAGCAGCCTGACAGGGGTAACTGAAGCTTTCTTT
CASSLTGVTEAFF
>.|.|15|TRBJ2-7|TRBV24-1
TGTGCCACCAGTGAATACGAAAGGACAAACTACGAGCAGTACTTC
CATSEYERTNYEQYF
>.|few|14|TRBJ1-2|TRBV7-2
TGTGCCAGCCGAGCTTTATCAGGGAACTATGGCTACACCTTC
CASRALSGNYGYTF
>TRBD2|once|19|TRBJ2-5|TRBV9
TGTGCCAGCAGCGTAGGGGCTAGCGGAGGCTCTATTTACCAAGAGACCCAGTACTTC
CASSVGASGGSIYQETQYF
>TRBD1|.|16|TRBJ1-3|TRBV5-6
TGTGCCAGCAGCTGGGGGACAGGGCAAGCTGGAAACACCATATATTTT
CASSWGTGQAGNTIYF
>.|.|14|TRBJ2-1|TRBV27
TGTGCCAGCAGTTTAAGGAACAGGTTAAATGAGCAGTTCTTC
CASSLRNRLNEQFF
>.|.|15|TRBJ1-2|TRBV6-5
TGTGCCAGCAGTACCCGAGGGGGGGACAACTATGGCTACACCTTC
CASSTRGGDNYGYTF
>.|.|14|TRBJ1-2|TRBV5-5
TGTGCCAGCAGCTTGGAGGAAGGGGGCTATGGCTACACCTTC
CASSLEEGGYGYTF
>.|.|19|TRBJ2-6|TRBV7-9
TGTGCCAGCAGTCTGAGGTGGAGAGGACTAAAGCCTGGGGCCAACGTCCTGACTTTC
CASSLRWRGLKPGANVLTF
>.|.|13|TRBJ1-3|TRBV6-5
TGTGCCAGCAGGGAGGGAATTGGAAACACCATATATTTT
CASREGIGNTIYF
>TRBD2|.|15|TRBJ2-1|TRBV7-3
TGTGCCAGCAGCACGGTAGCGGGGACGAACAATGAGCAGTTCTTC
CASSTVAGTNNEQFF
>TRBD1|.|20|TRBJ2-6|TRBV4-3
TGCGCCAGCAGCCAACTTGGAGGGACAGGGGGTCTCTCTGGGGCCAACGTCCTGACTTTC
CASSQLGGTGGLSGANVLTF
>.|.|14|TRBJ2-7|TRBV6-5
TGTGCCAGCAGGTGGACAGTGAGCTCCTACGAGCAGTACTTC
CASRWTVSSYEQYF
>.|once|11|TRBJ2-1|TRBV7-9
TGTGCCAGCAGCTTAGCGTTGGCGGAGTTCTTC
CASSLALAEFF
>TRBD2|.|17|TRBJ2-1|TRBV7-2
TGTGCCAGCAGCTTAGCGAGGGCTAGCGGGGCCTACAATGAGCAGTTCTTC
CASSLARASGAYNEQFF
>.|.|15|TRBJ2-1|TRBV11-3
TGTGCCAGCAGCTTAGAAGGGGGCTCCTACAATGAGCAGTTCTTC
CASSLEGGSYNEQFF
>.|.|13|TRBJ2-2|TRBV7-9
TGTGCCAGCAGCCCCCAGGGCCCCGGGGAGCTGTTTTTT
CASSPQGPGELFF
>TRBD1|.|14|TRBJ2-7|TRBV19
TGTGCCAGTAGTCGACAGGGGTTAGGCAACGAGCAGTACTTC
CASSRQGLGNEQYF
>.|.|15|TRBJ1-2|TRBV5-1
TGCGCCAGCAGCTCCTCAGGATCATCTAACTATGGCTACACCTTC
CASSSSGSSNYGYTF
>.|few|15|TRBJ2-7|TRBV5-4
TGTGCCAGCAGCTTGGGCAGGGCCTCGCTCTACGAGCAGTACTTC
CASSLGRASLYEQYF
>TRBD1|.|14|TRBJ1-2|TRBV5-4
TGTGCCAGCAGCATACAGGGGGCGGGCTATGGCTACACCTTC
CASSIQGAGYGYTF
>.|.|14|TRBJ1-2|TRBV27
TGTGCCAGCAGTCAAATCAGGGGATCGGGGGGCTACACCTTC
CASSQIRGSGGYTF
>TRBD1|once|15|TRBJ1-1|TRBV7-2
TGTGCCAGCAGCTTAGCGGGACAGGGGAACACTGAAGCTTTCTTT
CASSLAGQGNTEAFF
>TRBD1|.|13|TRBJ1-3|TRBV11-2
TGTGCCAGCAGTTACAGGGGGGGAAACACCATATATTTT
CASSYRGGNTIYF
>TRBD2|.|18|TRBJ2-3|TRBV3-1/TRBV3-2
TGTGCCAGCAGCCAATCACTAGCGGGGGGGCCCGGGCCAGATACGCAGTATTTT
CASSQSLAGGPGPDTQYF
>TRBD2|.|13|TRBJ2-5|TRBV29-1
TGCAGCGTTGAGTGGTTAGCGGGGGAGACCCAGTACTTC
CSVEWLAGETQYF
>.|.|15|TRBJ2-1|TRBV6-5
TGTGCCAGCAGAGGGGCAGGGGCCACCTACAATGAGCAGTTCTTC
CASRGAGATYNEQFF
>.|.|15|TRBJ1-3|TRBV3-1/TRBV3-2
TGTGCCAGCAGCCAAGACGCAGGCCGCCATCGCTCCGTGTATTTT
CASSQDAGRHRSVYF
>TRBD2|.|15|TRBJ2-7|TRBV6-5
TGTGCCAGCAGTTACGTGGGGGAGGGGTCCTACGAGCAGTACTTC
CASSYVGEGSYEQYF
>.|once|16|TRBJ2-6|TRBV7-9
TGTGCCAGCAGCCGAACAGGTGCCTCTGGGGCCAACGTCCTGACTTTC
CASSRTGASGANVLTF
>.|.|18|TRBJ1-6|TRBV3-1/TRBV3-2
TGTGCCAGCAGCCAAGAGATCGGACAGAGCTCCTATAATTCACCCCTCCACTTT
CASSQEIGQSSYNSPLHF